What follows are 17 T cell receptor beta chains derived from one specimen sequenced in a study of blood T cell repertoires in COVID-19. Produced via immunoSEQ multiplex PCR; TCRdb's table is partial and in-frame only. The profile shows roughly 81,000 clones, 89% of them singletons. The sample consisted of peripheral blood. Receptor source: a man aged 70-80 years with active or convalescent COVID-19.

This rearrangement joins TRBV5-1 to TRBJ2-2; TRBD2 matches at 7 bases. J lost 1 base, V lost 1 base, and 1 base had no gene match. Germline values: CDR1 SGHRS, CDR2 YFSETQ. The CDR3 length is 15 residues. CDR3 amino acids: CASSLLAGNTGELFF. Written as DNA, the CDR3 is TGCGCCAGCAGCTTGTTAGCGGGGAACACCGGGGAGCTGTTTTTT.

This rearrangement joins TRBV29-1 to TRBJ1-2; a possible D gene is TRBD1 (6 bases). Germline V gene data show CDR1 as SQVTM and CDR2 as ANQGSEA. This CDR3 is built from 12 residues. CDR3 sequence (DNA): TGCAGTGCTGGGGGCACCGACTATGGCTACACCTTC. The encoded protein is CSAGGTDYGYTF.

The V and J genes are TRBV2 and TRBJ2-5; D might be TRBD1 (6 bases). The germline gives CDR1 SNHLY, CDR2 FYNNEI. Trimming left V 5 bases short and J 2 bases short, with 12 bases between. This CDR3 is built from 14 residues. The CDR3, as DNA: TGTGCCAGCAGTAAGGACAGTCTACAAGAGACCCAGTACTTC. It encodes CASSKDSLQETQYF.

This clone was found once. The chain couples TRBV7-2 to TRBJ1-1; 7 bases fit TRBD1. The CDR3 consists of 15 residues. Trimming cost V 5 bases and J 2 bases; bases outside gene matches: 8. Germline V gene data show CDR1 as SGHTA and CDR2 as FQGNSA. The CDR3 spells CASSPRQGPNTEAFF. The CDR3 DNA reads TGTGCCAGCAGCCCGCGACAGGGCCCAAACACTGAAGCTTTCTTT.

Remarks on this clone: Other DNA sequences in this specimen translate into the identical CDR3. The rearrangement uses TRBV27 and TRBJ1-2; possibly TRBD1 for D (6 bases). The CDR3 consists of 15 residues. V was trimmed by 6 bases and J by 2 bases, leaving 16 bases between them. The germline V gene has CDR1 MNHEY and CDR2 SMNVEV (reference sequence). The DNA of the CDR3 is TGTGCCAGCAGACCCGCGACAGGAGTGAACTATGGCTACACCTTC. Translated, it gives CASRPATGVNYGYTF.

V and J are TRBV9 and TRBJ2-3; TRBD2 agrees at 10 bases. The J segment lost 7 bases and the V segment lost 1 base, leaving 15 bases of the junction unmatched. The CDR3 is 18 amino acids. Germline V lookup: CDR1 SGDLS, CDR2 YYNGEE. CDR3 DNA sequence: TGTGCCAGCAGCGTAAGATTCTTCAGCGGGGGGGCCGTAAATACGCAGTATTTT. It specifies CASSVRFFSGGAVNTQYF.

This clone was picked up one time. Written as DNA, the CDR3 is TGTGCCAGCAGTAAATGGACAGTGAGCACTGAAGCTTTCTTT. It codes for CASSKWTVSTEAFF. V gene TRBV28 combines with J gene TRBJ1-1; D might be TRBD1 (6 bases). Germline V gives CDR1 MDHEN, CDR2 SYDVKM. The germline V and J ends were trimmed by 5 bases and 4 bases, with 14 bases remaining between them. This CDR3 is built from 14 residues. Full variable domain (rest looked up from reference TRBV28 and TRBJ1-1): DVKVTQSSRYLVKRTGEKVFLECVQDMDHENMFWYRQDPGLGLRLIYFSYDVKMKEKGDIPEGYSVSREKKERFSLILESASTNQTSMYLCASSKWTVSTEAFFGQGTRLTVV.

The chain employs TRBV4-1 and TRBJ2-3; 11 bases agree with TRBD2. V gave up 3 bases and J gave up 0 bases; unmatched junction bases: 14. CDR3 length equals 20 residues. Per the germline V gene, CDR1 is MGHRA and CDR2 is YSYEKL. CDR3 nucleotides: TGCGCCAGCAGCCACCGCTCTGGGTCTAGCGGGGGGAAGAGCACAGATACGCAGTATTTT. Encoded protein: CASSHRSGSSGGKSTDTQYF.

This chain links TRBV9 with TRBJ1-3, with a possible D match to TRBD1 (5 bases). This CDR3 has 15 residues. Trimming shortened V by 4 bases and J by 1 base, and 12 bases separated the two germline ends. Germline V gives CDR1 SGDLS, CDR2 YYNGEE. The CDR3 sequence: CASSPSGLSGNTIYF. CDR3 DNA: TGTGCCAGCAGCCCGTCAGGGTTATCTGGAAACACCATATATTTT.

J is TRBJ1-2 and V is TRBV29-1; 11 nucleotides agree with TRBD1. The germline gives CDR1 SQVTM, CDR2 ANQGSEA. The CDR3 is 16 residues long. The CDR3 spells CSRLPGQGVNNYGYTF. CDR3 DNA: TGCAGTCGACTTCCGGGACAGGGGGTTAATAACTATGGCTACACCTTC.

This sequence joins TRBV4-2 and TRBJ1-1; TRBD1 might be the D (6 bases). This CDR3 is 14 amino acids long. Trimming removed 1 base at V and 1 base at J, with 7 bases between. From germline, CDR1 is LGHNA and CDR2 YNFKEQ. The DNA for the CDR3 is TGTGCCAGCAGCCAAGGAGGGGGGAACACTGAAGCTTTCTTT. Protein sequence: CASSQGGGNTEAFF.

V usage is TRBV3-1 (or the pseudogene TRBV3-2) and J usage is TRBJ2-1, with 8 bases identical to TRBD2. CDR1 and CDR2 (germline): LGHDT, YNNKEL (reference sequence). The ends lost 0 bases at V and 5 bases at J; junction bases unmatched: 6. CDR3 size: 16 residues. The CDR3 DNA reads TGTGCCAGCAGCCAAGAAGGGCGGGGGGCCCACAATGAGCAGTTCTTC. Its translation is CASSQEGRGAHNEQFF.

This chain connects TRBV2 to TRBJ1-4; tentative D call: TRBD1 (5 bases). Germline V gene lookup returns CDR1 SNHLY and CDR2 FYNNEI. Trimming removed 6 bases from V and 8 bases from J, with 22 bases in between. The CDR3 covers 16 residues. DNA for the CDR3: TGTGCCAGCAGCGGAGGCGGGGCAGTCGGGAGGGAAAAACTGTTTTTT. As protein: CASSGGGAVGREKLFF.

This chain connects TRBV19 to TRBJ2-7, with D uncertain. The V end lost 4 bases, the J end lost 3 bases, and 19 bases lay between the germline ends. The CDR3 is made up of 16 amino acids. Per the germline V gene, CDR1 is LNHDA and CDR2 is SQIVND (reference sequence). The CDR3 DNA reads TGTGCCAGTAGTACCCTTTCTCGTCCTCCCTTCTACGAGCAGTACTTC. Protein: CASSTLSRPPFYEQYF.

The gene calls are TRBV5-1 and TRBJ2-3, with a possible D match to TRBD1 (6 bases). The V and J ends lost 5 bases and 2 bases respectively, with 12 bases between them. The length of the CDR3 is 14 residues. The germline V gene encodes CDR1 SGHRS and CDR2 YFSETQ. The CDR3 loop reads CASRFSGVTDTQYF. CDR3 DNA: TGCGCCAGCAGGTTCTCAGGGGTCACAGATACGCAGTATTTT.

This clone has a single count. This chain connects TRBV18 to TRBJ1-3; no firm D call. The CDR3 is made up of 17 amino acids. V was trimmed by 6 bases and J by 2 bases, leaving 20 bases between them. The V gene's germline CDR1 is KGHSH and CDR2 LQKENI. The CDR3 coding sequence is TGTGCCAGCTCGCGCCGGACCCTAACCGGGACTGGAAACACCATATATTTT. It translates to CASSRRTLTGTGNTIYF. Full variable domain (outside the CDR3, taken from reference TRBV18 and TRBJ1-3): NAGVMQNPRHLVRRRGQEARLRCSPMKGHSHVYWYRQLPEEGLKFMVYLQKENIIDESGMPKERFSAEFPKEGPSILRIQQVVRGDSAAYFCASSRRTLTGTGNTIYFGEGSWLTVV.

The chain links TRBV7-9 to TRBJ1-2; D is perhaps TRBD1 (6 bases). Germline V gene data show CDR1 as SEHNR and CDR2 as FQNEAQ (reference sequence). The CDR3 sequence is 15 residues long. V lost 1 base and J 5 bases, leaving 14 bases between the germline ends. The CDR3: CASSLEGARGYGYTF. The CDR3 DNA reads TGTGCCAGCAGCTTAGAAGGGGCCAGGGGTTATGGCTACACCTTC. Variable domain in full (rest from reference TRBV7-9 and TRBJ1-2): DTGVSQNPRHKITKRGQNVTFRCDPISEHNRLYWYRQTLGQGPEFLTYFQNEAQLEKSRLLSDRFSAERPKGSFSTLEIQRTEQGDSAMYLCASSLEGARGYGYTFGSGTRLTVV.